What follows describes a single T cell receptor (beta chain). The CDR3 sequence is 13 residues long. The V segment lost 6 bases and the J segment 0 bases; nucleotides outside the gene matches: 0. CDR1 is LNHDA, CDR2 SQIVND, per germline (reference sequence). The repertoire was sequenced with immunoSEQ multiplex PCR; TCRdb's copy has only in-frame clones and lacks some. Of over 7,000 clones listed, around 84% are singletons. These data are taken from a study of chemoradiotherapy in HPV16-positive cancers. The sample here was taken from a patient who underwent chemoradiotherapy. The V and J genes are TRBV19 and TRBJ1-1; 8 nucleotides agree with TRBD1. The receptor's source is a human donor with HPV-associated anogenital cancer. CDR3 sequence: CASRGQVNTEAFF. The CDR3 bases are TGTGCCAGTAGGGGACAGGTGAACACTGAAGCTTTCTTT.